A single sample is the source of the 25 T cell receptor beta chains below, sequenced in a study of blood T cell repertoires in COVID-19. Clones were sequenced by immunoSEQ multiplex PCR, and TCRdb holds only the in-frame ones, with some missing. This table holds approximately 200,000 clones, about 80% found once. Input material: peripheral blood. These receptors were obtained from a woman older than 75 with COVID-19, enrolled during active disease.

The chain links TRBV28 to TRBJ1-4; 7 bases agree with TRBD1. V was pared by 4 bases and J by 8 bases, with 7 bases of the junction left unmatched. Germline V CDR1 and CDR2: MDHEN, SYDVKM. The CDR3 has 14 amino acids. CDR3 sequence: CASSSGQNLEKLFF. The CDR3 DNA reads TGTGCCAGCAGTTCGGGACAGAATCTCGAAAAACTGTTTTTT.

V and J are TRBV3-1 (or the pseudogene TRBV3-2) and TRBJ1-5; D is uncertain. In germline, CDR1 is LGHDT, CDR2 YNNKEL (reference sequence). Trimming removed 1 base at V and 11 bases at J, with 18 bases between. This CDR3 region has 15 residues. The CDR3 DNA sequence: TGTGCCAGCAGCCAAGGACCATCACGGACGGGAGCCCAGCATTTT. Translating gives CASSQGPSRTGAQHF.

The chain couples TRBV12-3 or TRBV12-4 to TRBJ2-6; D gene ambiguous. The CDR3 runs 13 residues. V was cut by 8 bases and J by 4 bases, with 9 bases left in between. CDR3 nucleotide sequence: TGTGCCAGCGACAATTCCGGGGCCAACGTCCTGACTTTC. Translating gives CASDNSGANVLTF.

The count of this clone is one. The chain links TRBV6-5 to TRBJ1-2; 7 nucleotides line up with TRBD1. The V gene's germline CDR1 is MNHEY and CDR2 SVGAGI. The CDR3 is made up of 13 amino acids. V lost 5 bases and J lost 3; bases outside the gene matches: 3. The CDR3 DNA sequence: TGTGCCAGCAGTAGGGACAGCTACTATGGCTACACCTTC. Protein: CASSRDSYYGYTF.

This sequence joins TRBV3-1 (or the pseudogene TRBV3-2) and TRBJ1-2, with a weak D call TRBD1 (6 bases). The CDR3 length is 14 residues. V gave up 3 bases and J gave up 4 bases, with 12 bases separating them. Looked up from germline, CDR1 is LGHDT and CDR2 is YNNKEL (reference sequence). This CDR3 reads CASSQMTGFYGYTF. For the CDR3, the DNA is TGTGCCAGCAGCCAGATGACAGGATTCTATGGCTACACCTTC.

The V gene is TRBV18, the J gene TRBJ1-1; D unclear. This CDR3 has 15 residues. CDR1 and CDR2 (germline): KGHSH, LQKENI. V was cut by 4 bases and J by 2 bases, with 14 bases left in between. The CDR3 reads CASSLGSFANTEAFF. Written as DNA, the CDR3 is TGTGCCAGCTCACTCGGGTCTTTTGCAAACACTGAAGCTTTCTTT.

A note on this clone: Other DNA sequences in the sample encode the same CDR3. The chain has TRBV19 and TRBJ1-5; D might be TRBD1 (6 bases). CDR3 length: 14 residues. Germline CDR1 reads LNHDA; CDR2 reads SQIVND (reference sequence). V lost 1 base to trimming and J lost 5 bases, with 9 bases between them. In DNA, the CDR3 is TGTGCCAGTAGTATAGGGCAGGGGTATCAGCCCCAGCATTTT. This translates into CASSIGQGYQPQHF.

The chain couples TRBV4-1 to TRBJ1-4; D might be TRBD1 (5 bases). Germline V gene lookup returns CDR1 MGHRA and CDR2 YSYEKL. The CDR3 sequence is 19 residues long. V lost 1 base to trimming and J lost 0 bases, with 18 bases between them. CDR3 sequence: CASSQALDSRRSTNEKLFF. The CDR3 coding sequence is TGCGCCAGCAGCCAAGCCCTAGACAGCAGGAGATCAACTAATGAAAAACTGTTTTTT.

This chain's CDR3 is CASSQDTRVGGYTF. The CDR3 bases are TGTGCCAGCAGCCAAGATACGAGGGTTGGTGGCTACACCTTC. The J gene is TRBJ1-2, the V gene TRBV3-1 (or the pseudogene TRBV3-2); D is unresolved. Trimming removed 0 bases from V and 7 bases from J, with 12 bases in between. CDR1 LGHDT and CDR2 YNNKEL come from the germline V gene (reference sequence). The length of the CDR3 is 14 residues.

J is TRBJ1-1 and V is TRBV28, with unresolved D. Germline lookup yields CDR1 MDHEN and CDR2 SYDVKM. Trimming shortened V by 8 bases and J by 0 bases, and 16 bases separated the two germline ends. The CDR3 sequence is 15 residues long. As DNA, the CDR3 is TGTGCCAGCCCCGCCCCCGGCACTATGAACACTGAAGCTTTCTTT. Protein product: CASPAPGTMNTEAFF.

The chain joins TRBV5-4 to TRBJ2-7; TRBD1 aligns across 7 bases. Germline CDR1 and CDR2: SGHNT and YYREEE (reference sequence). The CDR3 covers 15 residues. The V segment lost 4 bases and the J segment 0 bases; nucleotides outside the gene matches: 7. This CDR3 is CASSTGQSRSYEQYF. The CDR3 DNA is TGTGCCAGCAGCACGGGACAGTCGCGCTCCTACGAGCAGTACTTC.

The V and J genes are TRBV3-1 (or the pseudogene TRBV3-2) and TRBJ1-6; D call uncertain. Looked up from germline, CDR1 is LGHDT and CDR2 is YNNKEL (reference sequence). V was pared by 7 bases and J by 4 bases, with 11 bases between. The CDR3 loop spans 14 amino acids. CDR3 protein: CASTAASYNSPLHF. CDR3 sequence (DNA): TGTGCCAGCACCGCCGCCAGTTATAATTCACCCCTCCACTTT.

The chain employs TRBV28 and TRBJ2-2; the D gene is possibly TRBD2 (6 bases). V was cut by 3 bases and J by 8 bases, with 16 bases left in between. Germline V gene sequence: CDR1 MDHEN, CDR2 SYDVKM. The CDR3 contains 15 residues. The chain's CDR3 is CASSFVAAFGGELFF. The DNA for the CDR3 is TGTGCCAGCAGTTTTGTAGCGGCCTTCGGAGGGGAGCTGTTTTTT.

The chain links TRBV11-2 to TRBJ2-2; no clear D. V was trimmed by 5 bases and J by 8 bases, leaving 9 bases between them. Germline V gives CDR1 SGHAT, CDR2 FQNNGV. This CDR3 comprises 12 residues. DNA of the CDR3: TGTGCCAGCAGCCCAGTCTGGGGGGAGCTGTTTTTT. It translates to CASSPVWGELFF.

This chain connects TRBV7-3 to TRBJ2-7; TRBD1 matches at 9 bases. Germline assignment: CDR1 SGHTA and CDR2 FQGTGA. The CDR3 covers 15 residues. V lost 2 bases to trimming and J lost 4 bases; unmatched junction nucleotides: 6. The CDR3 sequence is CASSLEGTGLYEQYF. DNA for the CDR3: TGTGCCAGCAGCTTAGAAGGGACAGGGCTTTACGAGCAGTACTTC.

The chain recombines TRBV3-1 (or the pseudogene TRBV3-2) with TRBJ2-3, with D uncertain. The CDR3 covers 14 residues. Germline CDR1 reads LGHDT; CDR2 reads YNNKEL (reference sequence). Between the trimmed V and J ends, which lost 7 bases and 0 bases, there was a span of 11 bases. CDR3 amino acids: CASNMPGSTDTQYF. CDR3 nucleotide sequence: TGTGCCAGCAATATGCCAGGTAGCACAGATACGCAGTATTTT.

CDR3 residues: CASSLAPSTGANVLTF. The CDR3 region has the DNA TGTGCCAGCAGCTTGGCCCCGAGCACTGGGGCCAACGTCCTGACTTTC. This sequence joins TRBV5-5 and TRBJ2-6; D not certain. The CDR3 consists of 16 residues. With 0 bases removed from V and 2 bases from J, the gap between germline ends came to 9 bases. CDR1 SGHKS and CDR2 YYEKEE come from the germline V gene (reference sequence).

The CDR3 is CASSPRGLETNEKLFF. The CDR3 bases are TGTGCCAGCAGCCCGAGGGGGCTAGAAACTAATGAAAAACTGTTTTTT. The gene calls are TRBV11-2 and TRBJ1-4, with 7 bases aligning to TRBD1. The CDR3 length is 16 residues. Germline CDR1 is SGHAT and CDR2 is FQNNGV. Trimming at V came to 5 bases and at J to 1 base, leaving 7 bases not matched to a gene.

The chain has TRBV6-5 and TRBJ1-4; maybe TRBD1 (5 bases). The CDR3 covers 14 residues. V was shortened by 2 bases and J by 3 bases, with 7 bases between the two germline ends. Germline loops: CDR1 MNHEY, CDR2 SVGAGI. CDR3 region: CASSYRGSNEKLFF. The CDR3 coding sequence is TGTGCCAGCAGTTACCGGGGGTCTAATGAAAAACTGTTTTTT.

There are a few counts of this clone. The V gene is TRBV15, the J gene TRBJ2-7; weak D call: TRBD2 (6 bases). The CDR3 extends over 14 amino acids. The V gene's germline CDR1 is LNHNV and CDR2 YYDKDF (reference sequence). Trimming pared 8 bases from V and 1 base from J, leaving 15 bases between. The CDR3 loop reads CATSSGAPSYEQYF. Here the CDR3 DNA reads TGTGCCACCTCCTCGGGAGCGCCTTCCTACGAGCAGTACTTC. Full variable domain (rest looked up from reference TRBV15 and TRBJ2-7): DAMVIQNPRYQVTQFGKPVTLSCSQTLNHNVMYWYQQKSSQAPKLLFHYYDKDFNNEADTPDNFQSRRPNTSFCFLDIRSPGLGDTAMYLCATSSGAPSYEQYFGPGTRLTVT.

In this sample, this clone turned up a few times. J is TRBJ2-2 and V is TRBV5-1; no definite D call. CDR1 and CDR2 from the germline V gene are SGHRS and YFSETQ. CDR3 size: 15 residues. V was cut by 0 bases and J by 5 bases, with 11 bases left in between. CDR3 DNA sequence: TGCGCCAGCAGCTTGGGGGCGAGTGGAACCGGGGAGCTGTTTTTT. Its protein is CASSLGASGTGELFF.

The gene calls are TRBV5-1 and TRBJ2-5; the match to TRBD2 covers 7 bases. Looked up from germline, CDR1 is SGHRS and CDR2 is YFSETQ. CDR3 length equals 13 residues. Trimming cost V 3 bases and J 5 bases; bases outside gene matches: 4. In nucleotides, the CDR3 is TGCGCCAGCAGCTACGGTAGCGGGGAGACCCAGTACTTC. This codes for CASSYGSGETQYF.

This chain connects TRBV5-1 to TRBJ1-2, with D tentatively TRBD1 (5 bases). This CDR3 contains 16 residues. V was clipped by 0 bases and J by 5 bases, with 17 bases between them. Germline V gene lookup returns CDR1 SGHRS and CDR2 YFSETQ. The CDR3 sequence: CASSLEGRRDPYGYTF. In nucleotides, the CDR3 is TGCGCCAGCAGCTTGGAGGGTCGGAGGGACCCGTATGGCTACACCTTC.

This clone was picked up a small number of times. The J gene is TRBJ1-2, the V gene TRBV7-9; D uncertain. From germline, CDR1 is SEHNR and CDR2 FQNEAQ (reference sequence). V lost 4 bases and J 8 bases, leaving 17 bases between the germline ends. This CDR3 spans 14 amino acids. The CDR3 sequence is CASSSYRATGGYTF. The CDR3 DNA reads as TGTGCCAGCAGCTCGTACCGGGCCACGGGGGGCTACACCTTC.

The genes are TRBV5-1 and TRBJ2-7, with no clear D. CDR1 is SGHRS, CDR2 YFSETQ, per germline. The CDR3 length is 13 residues. The ends were cut back, 2 bases at V and 3 bases at J, with 9 bases in the middle. The CDR3 DNA follows: TGCGCCAGCAGCTTTGCTAGGAACTACGAGCAGTACTTC. This sequence encodes CASSFARNYEQYF.